The rows below give T cell receptor beta chains drawn from one sample of a study of early T cells in non-severe SARS-CoV-2 infection. TCRdb itself ran the 5' RACE reads through MiXCR, one entry per CDR3 protein. The table shows under 70,000 distinct CDR3 sequences, with around 4.6% occurring only once. Sequencing used whole blood. All receptors come from an adult who was a healthcare worker with PCR-confirmed SARS-CoV-2 infection or an uninfected control (not recorded which). Each CDR3 is given with its conserved first and last residue. The order of the fields is J gene, clone size, V gene, D gene, CDR3 DNA, CDR3 protein. D genes are given only for firm matches. Clone size is stated in some rows and not others, as once, few, many or a class when expanded.

TRBJ1-1 | . | TRBV12-3/TRBV12-4 | . | TGTGCCAGCAGACATAACACTGAAGCTTTCTTT | CASRHNTEAFF
TRBJ2-5 | many | TRBV2 | . | TGTGCCAGCAGTGAAGCAACGGGACCCCAAGAGACCCAGTACTTC | CASSEATGPQETQYF
TRBJ1-4 | many | TRBV11-2 | . | TGTGCCAGCAGCCCTAATGCCCCGGGTGCTGCAACTAATGAAAAACTGTTTTTT | CASSPNAPGAATNEKLFF
TRBJ1-1 | . | TRBV21-1 | . | TGTGCCAGCAGCACCCGGACAGAGTCTGAAGCTTTCTTT | CASSTRTESEAFF
TRBJ2-5 | few | TRBV2 | TRBD1 | TGTGCCAGCAGTTCGGGACAGGGGTGGATGGAGACCCAGTACTTC | CASSSGQGWMETQYF
TRBJ1-6 | few | TRBV1 | . | TGCACCAGCAGCCAATATCCCGCAGGGGGCGTTTATAATTCACCCCTCCACTTT | CTSSQYPAGGVYNSPLHF
TRBJ2-2 | many | TRBV15 | . | TGTGCCACCAGCGCTTGGAGATTCACCGGGGAGCTGTTTTTT | CATSAWRFTGELFF
TRBJ2-1 | . | TRBV11-3 | . | TGTGCCAGCAGCTCCAGCAATGAGCAGTTCTTC | CASSSSNEQFF
TRBJ1-2 | many | TRBV27 | TRBD1 | TGTGCCAGCAGTTTCTACCCTACAGGGGAGAATGATGGCTACACCTTC | CASSFYPTGENDGYTF
TRBJ2-3 | many | TRBV24-1 | . | TGTGCCACCAGTTCGGCTAATGGCGCAGATACGCAGTATTTT | CATSSANGADTQYF
TRBJ2-3 | many | TRBV20-1 | TRBD2 | TGCAGTGCTCCCCGCGGGAGTCAGCAGTATTTT | CSAPRGSQQYF
TRBJ2-1 | many | TRBV11-2 | TRBD2 | TGTGCCAGCAGCTTAGCGGCTAGCGGGAGTATTGAGCAGTTCTTC | CASSLAASGSIEQFF
TRBJ2-5 | many | TRBV5-5 | TRBD1 | TGTGCCAGCAGCACCGGGACAGCGCAAGAGACCCAGTACTTC | CASSTGTAQETQYF
TRBJ2-2 | many | TRBV2 | TRBD2 | TGTGCCAGCAGGTCGCTAGCGGGTGGAACCGGGGAGCTGTTTTTT | CASRSLAGGTGELFF
TRBJ2-5 | many | TRBV7-2 | . | TGTGCCAGCAGTTCTAAGGTGGAGACCCAGTACTTC | CASSSKVETQYF
TRBJ1-1 | . | TRBV12-3/TRBV12-4 | . | TGTGCCAGCAGTTTGGGATTGGGCACTGAAGCTTTCTTT | CASSLGLGTEAFF
TRBJ2-7 | . | TRBV27 | TRBD1 | TGTGCCAGCAGTCGGACAGGTTCCTACGAGCAGTACTTC | CASSRTGSYEQYF
TRBJ1-1 | few | TRBV6-1 | . | TGTGCCAGCACCAGGGTGGGCACTGAAGCTTTCTTT | CASTRVGTEAFF
TRBJ2-6 | many | TRBV7-9 | TRBD1 | TGTGCCAGCAGTTTTAGTACAGGGGGTTACTCTGGGGCCAACGTCCTGACTTTC | CASSFSTGGYSGANVLTF
TRBJ2-4 | many | TRBV15 | . | TGTGCCACGGGCGGTAGGGGGTTCGACATTCAGTACTTC | CATGGRGFDIQYF
TRBJ2-1 | . | TRBV18 | TRBD2 | TGTGCCAGCTCACCAGAGGCGGGGGGGCATGAAAATGAGCAGTTCTTC | CASSPEAGGHENEQFF
TRBJ2-1 | few | TRBV7-6 | TRBD2 | TGTGCCAGCAGCTTAGCCGGACTAGCGGGAAACGAGCAGTTCTTC | CASSLAGLAGNEQFF
TRBJ2-3 | few | TRBV20-1 | . | TGCAGTGCTAGTCCCCCGCGGGGGCTCTTCGTTGGTACAGATACGCAGTATTTT | CSASPPRGLFVGTDTQYF
TRBJ2-5 | many | TRBV4-3 | . | TGCGCCAGCAGCCAAGAGGTTAGCCCGGAGACCCAGTACTTC | CASSQEVSPETQYF
TRBJ2-1 | . | TRBV20-1 | TRBD2 | TGCAGTGCTAGCGATCGGACTAGCGGGAGTAGAGATGAGCAGTTCTTC | CSASDRTSGSRDEQFF
TRBJ2-1 | many | TRBV7-2 | . | TGTGCCAGCAGCTTACCGATGACCCGCGGGGATGAGCAGTTCTTC | CASSLPMTRGDEQFF
TRBJ2-7 | . | TRBV4-2 | TRBD2 | TGTGCCAGCAGCCAAGTCTTTTTAGCGGGAGGGGACGAGCAGTACTTC | CASSQVFLAGGDEQYF
TRBJ1-5 | . | TRBV20-1 | . | TGCAGTGCTAGAGTACCGCCCGCAGCCCAGCATTTT | CSARVPPAAQHF
TRBJ1-6 | few | TRBV3-1 | . | TGTGCCAGCAGCCAAGAGTCTTCGGGACGTTCACCCCTCCACTTT | CASSQESSGRSPLHF
TRBJ2-2 | few | TRBV27 | TRBD2 | TGTGCCAGCAGTTTCCTCAGCGGGAGGGCCGGCGGGGAGCTGTTTTTT | CASSFLSGRAGGELFF
TRBJ1-1 | many | TRBV10-3 | . | TGTGCCATCAGTAAAGAGGGCAACTTGAACACTGAAGCTTTCTTT | CAISKEGNLNTEAFF
TRBJ2-1 | few | TRBV28 | TRBD2 | TGTGCCAGCAGTTTAGCGAAGCGGGGGCAGTTCTTC | CASSLAKRGQFF
TRBJ2-3 | many | TRBV7-3 | . | TGTGCCAGTTCGGAAGTGTGGGGAGATACGCAGTATTTT | CASSEVWGDTQYF
TRBJ2-4 | . | TRBV20-1 | . | TGCAGTGCTAAGACCCCCGCTAGGGCTCGCGGGTACTTC | CSAKTPARARGYF